A single sample is the source of the 30 T cell receptor beta chains below, sequenced in a study of T cells after yellow fever vaccination. In TCRdb, the 5' RACE reads were re-called with MiXCR into one record per CDR3 protein. The data contain about 160,000 distinct CDR3 sequences, around 9.3% of them seen just once; the ten biggest clones take up roughly a third. The source material was CD8+ T cells sorted from PBMCs, sampled 45 days after the yellow fever booster vaccination. Every receptor here comes from a young man who received the YFV17D yellow fever vaccine.

This clonotype showed up just a few times. The CDR3 DNA reads TGTGCCAGCAGCGTATCAGGGGGTCCTTCCTACGAGCAGTACTTC. Translation gives CASSVSGGPSYEQYF. The rearrangement uses TRBV7-2 and TRBJ2-7, with 7 bases that match TRBD1. The CDR3 extends over 15 amino acids. The V and J ends lost 5 bases and 1 base, in that order; junction bases with no gene match: 8. Germline lookup yields CDR1 SGHTA and CDR2 FQGNSA.

This clonotype occurred a few times. The chain joins TRBV29-1 to TRBJ2-7; a weak D match, TRBD2 (7 bases). Germline V gene sequence: CDR1 SQVTM, CDR2 ANQGSEA. V lost 4 bases, J lost 6 bases, and 13 bases lay in between. This CDR3 is built from 12 residues. The CDR3 region has the DNA TGCAGCGTTGTCTCAGGGGAGGGCGAGCAGTACGTC. Protein sequence: CSVVSGEGEQYV.

The rearrangement uses TRBV4-2 and TRBJ2-7; D remains unclear. This CDR3 has 14 residues. Trimming pared 0 bases from V and 4 bases from J, leaving 10 bases between. Germline V gene sequence: CDR1 LGHNA, CDR2 YNFKEQ. The CDR3 here is CASSQDGQFYEQYF. CDR3 DNA: TGTGCCAGCAGCCAAGATGGCCAGTTTTACGAGCAGTACTTC.

This clonotype was detected ten times or more. CDR3 in DNA: TGTGCCAGCACCCGGACAGAAGAGACCCAGTACTTC. Protein sequence: CASTRTEETQYF. J is TRBJ2-5 and V is TRBV2, with a weak D call TRBD1 (6 bases). V shed 7 bases and J shed 3 bases, with 9 bases lying between them. The CDR3 has 12 residues. Germline loops: CDR1 SNHLY, CDR2 FYNNEI.

This clonotype has a handful of counts. The chain has TRBV4-1 and TRBJ1-1; D call uncertain. Looked up from germline, CDR1 is MGHRA and CDR2 is YSYEKL. This CDR3 comprises 14 residues. Trimming took off 4 bases at V and 1 base at J, with 10 bases between the two ends. CDR3: CASSLTAANTEAFF. The DNA of the CDR3 is TGCGCCAGCAGCCTTACCGCAGCGAACACTGAAGCTTTCTTT.

This clonotype was seen only a few times. The chain recombines TRBV12-3 or TRBV12-4 with TRBJ2-1; possible D gene TRBD2, 5 bases. This CDR3 is 18 amino acids long. Trimming removed 3 bases at V and 0 bases at J, with 18 bases between. The CDR3 spells CASSLGSTGYSSYNEQFF. The CDR3 DNA sequence: TGTGCCAGCAGTTTGGGTTCGACGGGGTATAGCTCCTACAATGAGCAGTTCTTC.

This sequence joins TRBV11-2 and TRBJ2-1, with D hard to call. The CDR3 contains 11 residues. Trimming stripped 6 bases from V and 9 bases from J, with 9 bases between. In germline, CDR1 is SGHAT, CDR2 FQNNGV. CDR3 loop: CASRAMIEQFF. The CDR3 DNA follows: TGTGCCAGCAGAGCAATGATTGAGCAGTTCTTC.

This clonotype showed up many times. Here the CDR3 DNA reads TGTGCCAGCCGCCCGACTAGCGGAATCACAGATACGCAGTATTTT. It translates to CASRPTSGITDTQYF. The genes are TRBV7-9 and TRBJ2-3; 9 bases are shared with TRBD2. Germline loops: CDR1 SEHNR, CDR2 FQNEAQ (reference sequence). The CDR3 runs 15 residues. Losses at the gene ends were 8 bases for V and 2 bases for J; bases not matched to a gene: 8.

This clonotype turned up a few times. The chain employs TRBV5-1 and TRBJ2-5, with D maybe TRBD1 (8 bases). V lost 1 base, J lost 2 bases, and 27 bases lay in between. CDR3 length: 20 residues. Per the germline V gene, CDR1 is SGHRS and CDR2 is YFSETQ. The CDR3 spells CASSLSAGGFWTRMQETQYF. The CDR3 DNA reads as TGCGCCAGCAGCTTGAGTGCAGGGGGCTTCTGGACTAGGATGCAAGAGACCCAGTACTTC. The variable domain in full, with the rest retrieved from reference TRBV5-1 and TRBJ2-5, is KAGVTQTPRYLIKTRGQQVTLSCSPISGHRSVSWYQQTPGQGLQFLFEYFSETQRNKGNFPGRFSGRQFSNSRSEMNVSTLELGDSALYLCASSLSAGGFWTRMQETQYFGPGTRLLVL.

This clonotype was counted a few times. This rearrangement joins TRBV12-3 or TRBV12-4 to TRBJ1-1, with D maybe TRBD1 (6 bases). CDR3 length: 14 residues. With 1 base removed from V and 1 base from J, the gap between germline ends came to 7 bases. The CDR3, as DNA: TGTGCCAGCAGTTTAGGGGGACAGAACACTGAAGCTTTCTTT. Protein sequence: CASSLGGQNTEAFF.

The gene calls are TRBV7-9 and TRBJ1-1; 10 nucleotides match TRBD1. CDR1 SEHNR and CDR2 FQNEAQ come from the germline V gene (reference sequence). V lost 5 bases and J lost 4; bases outside the gene matches: 10. The CDR3 is 16 residues long. The CDR3 DNA follows: TGTGCCAGCAGCCTGGACAGGGGGGAACTTAGCACTGAAGCTTTCTTT. It is translated as CASSLDRGELSTEAFF.

This clonotype appeared a few times. The gene calls are TRBV6-1 and TRBJ2-2; no reliable D call. The CDR3 spans 15 residues. Trimming stripped 5 bases from V and 2 bases from J, with 12 bases between. Germline lookup yields CDR1 MNHNS and CDR2 SASEGT. CDR3 sequence: CASSTEPGNTGELFF. The CDR3 nucleotides are TGTGCCAGCAGTACCGAACCTGGAAACACCGGGGAGCTGTTTTTT.

This clonotype appeared a few times. The gene calls are TRBV6-5 and TRBJ2-6; TRBD1 agrees at 9 bases. Germline V lookup: CDR1 MNHEY, CDR2 SVGAGI. The CDR3 extends over 15 amino acids. Trimming took 6 bases from V and 3 from J; bases not matched to a gene: 3. The CDR3 sequence: CASRQGANGANVLTF. The CDR3 DNA is TGTGCCAGCAGACAGGGGGCTAATGGGGCCAACGTCCTGACTTTC.

This clonotype was seen a few times. The V and J genes are TRBV28 and TRBJ1-4; 8 nucleotides line up with TRBD1. Germline V gives CDR1 MDHEN, CDR2 SYDVKM. V gave up 5 bases and J gave up 5 bases; unmatched junction bases: 10. This CDR3 has 16 amino acids. This CDR3 is CASSPPGTGLNEKLFF. CDR3 nucleotide sequence: TGTGCCAGCAGTCCTCCGGGGACAGGCCTAAATGAAAAACTGTTTTTT.

At least ten counts were recorded for this clonotype. This chain connects TRBV7-9 to TRBJ1-4, with D hard to call. This CDR3 spans 18 amino acids. Germline lookup yields CDR1 SEHNR and CDR2 FQNEAQ (reference sequence). V lost 3 bases and J 3 bases, leaving 20 bases between the germline ends. The CDR3 loop reads CASSFGMSADFSNEKLFF. The CDR3, as DNA: TGTGCCAGCAGCTTCGGAATGTCAGCTGATTTTTCTAATGAAAAACTGTTTTTT.

The J gene is TRBJ1-5, the V gene TRBV4-1; D is undetermined. This CDR3 is 14 amino acids long. Germline V lookup: CDR1 MGHRA, CDR2 YSYEKL. V was shortened by 1 base and J by 0 bases, with 4 bases between the two germline ends. The CDR3 here is CASSQAVSNQPQHF. The DNA for the CDR3 is TGCGCCAGCAGCCAAGCGGTTAGCAATCAGCCCCAGCATTTT.

This clonotype was counted a few times. The chain carries TRBV9 and TRBJ1-5; perhaps TRBD1 as D (5 bases). V lost 3 bases and J 5 bases, leaving 21 bases between the germline ends. Germline CDR1 reads SGDLS; CDR2 reads YYNGEE. This CDR3 has 17 amino acids. CDR3 coding DNA: TGTGCCAGCAGCGCCGAAGGGACCGTGTGGGAGGATCAGCCCCAGCATTTT. This encodes CASSAEGTVWEDQPQHF.

The chain has TRBV27 and TRBJ2-1; the D is unclear. Germline V gives CDR1 MNHEY, CDR2 SMNVEV (reference sequence). Trimming shortened V by 4 bases and J by 4 bases, and 14 bases separated the two germline ends. The CDR3 is 15 residues long. The CDR3 DNA sequence: TGTGCCAGCAGTTCTCGAAGAAGGGCTTACAATGAGCAGTTCTTC. This translates into CASSSRRRAYNEQFF.

The rearrangement uses TRBV4-2 and TRBJ2-7; D call uncertain. The CDR3 has 14 residues. The germline gives CDR1 LGHNA, CDR2 YNFKEQ. V lost 2 bases and J lost 3, with 11 bases in between. The CDR3 sequence is CASSQPGPNYEQYF. CDR3 nucleotide sequence: TGTGCCAGCAGCCAACCTGGACCAAACTACGAGCAGTACTTC.

This clonotype showed up just a few times. This chain uses TRBV4-1 with TRBJ1-5; D remains unclear. V lost 4 bases, J lost 1 base, and 11 bases lay in between. The CDR3 has 15 amino acids. Germline V gene data show CDR1 as MGHRA and CDR2 as YSYEKL. CDR3 sequence: CASSPRLASNQPQHF. Here the CDR3 DNA reads TGCGCCAGCAGCCCTCGCCTGGCCAGCAATCAGCCCCAGCATTTT.

This chain joins TRBV7-6 and TRBJ2-7; possible D gene TRBD1, 6 bases. Trimming removed 1 base at V and 3 bases at J, with 13 bases between. The CDR3 contains 15 residues. Germline V gene sequence: CDR1 SGHVS, CDR2 FNYEAQ. The chain's CDR3 is CASSLGGLGVYEQYF. CDR3 DNA: TGTGCCAGCAGCTTAGGGGGGCTGGGAGTCTACGAGCAGTACTTC.

In its sample, this clonotype was seen a few times. This rearrangement joins TRBV4-1 to TRBJ1-5; TRBD1 might be the D (5 bases). This CDR3 contains 14 residues. Germline assignment: CDR1 MGHRA and CDR2 YSYEKL. The V end was cut by 4 bases, the J end by 7 bases, with 14 bases between. The CDR3 DNA is TGCGCCAGCAGCCTTGGCAGGGTCGGCCAGCCCCAGCATTTT. Protein sequence: CASSLGRVGQPQHF.

V usage is TRBV3-2 and J usage is TRBJ2-3. TRBV3-2 is described as a pseudogene. There are 18 residues in the CDR3. The CDR3: CASSQSRRSYTSTDTQYF. CDR3 DNA: TGTGCCAGCAGCCAATCTCGTAGGAGCTACACTAGCACAGATACGCAGTATTTT.

This clonotype was detected ten times or more. This chain joins TRBV7-6 and TRBJ2-7, with D uncertain. CDR3 size: 15 residues. V was trimmed by 1 base and J by 0 bases, leaving 10 bases between them. Germline V gene lookup returns CDR1 SGHVS and CDR2 FNYEAQ. CDR3 sequence reads: CASSLEIGSSYEQYF. CDR3 coding DNA: TGTGCCAGCAGCTTAGAAATCGGAAGCTCCTACGAGCAGTACTTC.

The chain couples TRBV21-1 to TRBJ2-3; the tabulated D call, TRBD1, remains unverified against the DNA. TRBV21-1 corresponds to a pseudogene. This CDR3 is 17 amino acids long. CDR3 DNA sequence: TGTGCCAGCAGCAAAGTTGCGGGGGACAGGGACACAGATACGCAGTATTTT. Amino acids: CASSKVAGDRDTDTQYF.

V gene TRBV6-1 combines with J gene TRBJ1-1; D possibly corresponds to TRBD1 (5 bases). The CDR3 contains 14 residues. Trimming cost V 5 bases and J 1 base, with 11 bases left between them. Germline lookup yields CDR1 MNHNS and CDR2 SASEGT. CDR3 DNA: TGTGCCAGCAGTTCCTGGGGGGGGAACACTGAAGCTTTCTTT. It translates to CASSSWGGNTEAFF.

This rearrangement joins TRBV6-2 or TRBV6-3 to TRBJ2-2; 8 nucleotides match TRBD2. V shed 6 bases, J shed 6 bases, and the junction held 9 bases outside the gene matches. The germline V gene encodes CDR1 MNHEY and CDR2 SVGEGT. CDR3 length: 15 residues. Here the CDR3 reads CASSRPGGRAGELFF. The CDR3 DNA reads as TGTGCCAGCAGCCGCCCGGGGGGGCGCGCCGGGGAGCTGTTTTTT.

This clonotype was found a few times. The chain has TRBV6-6 and TRBJ2-5; 7 bases map to TRBD1. The CDR3 consists of 14 residues. Germline-derived CDR1 and CDR2 are MNHNY and SVGAGI (reference sequence). The junction had 14 bases not matched to a gene; V was cut back by 11 bases and J by 5 bases. The CDR3 DNA reads TGTGCCTCCAGCAGGGGGAAGATTTTGGAGACCCAGTACTTC. Encoded protein: CASSRGKILETQYF.

This clonotype was picked up a small number of times. J is TRBJ2-7 and V is TRBV4-1; a possible D gene is TRBD1 (5 bases). Trimming left V 1 base short and J 0 bases short, with 7 bases between. Germline values: CDR1 MGHRA, CDR2 YSYEKL. The CDR3 sequence is 14 residues long. In DNA form, the CDR3 reads TGCGCCAGCAGCCAAGCCCAGGGCTCCTACGAGCAGTACGTC. It yields the protein CASSQAQGSYEQYV.

A few counts support this clonotype. The chain has TRBV10-3 and TRBJ1-2; 10 bases align to TRBD1. V shed 7 bases and J 8 bases; nucleotides not matched to a gene: 13. The CDR3 has 15 residues. Germline CDR1 and CDR2: ENHRY and SYGVKD. The CDR3 DNA is TGTGCCATCACAACCACCGGGACAGGGGTAGTCGGCTACACCTTC. Protein sequence: CAITTTGTGVVGYTF.